These T cell receptor beta chains were read from a single sample in a study of T cell responses to AZD1222 COVID-19 vaccine. Assay used: immunoSEQ multiplex PCR; TCRdb lists only in-frame clones, some missing. This sample carries 85,000 to 130,000 clones, 85% to 90% of them seen once, and the ten largest clones take around 5%. This sample comprised peripheral blood, obtained on day 0 of AZD1222 vaccination. The receptor source for this set is an adult in good health. Both conserved end residues are part of each CDR3. Each record gives: CDR3 protein, CDR3 DNA, D gene, clone size, J gene, V gene. The D gene is left open where the match is weak. Clone size is not always given. Where it is, it says once, few, many or a class for expanded clones.

CDR3 protein: CASRDRDHAYTQYF
CDR3 DNA: TGTGCCAGCCGAGACAGGGACCACGCTTATACGCAGTATTTT
D gene: TRBD1
clone size: -
J gene: TRBJ2-3
V gene: TRBV19

CDR3 protein: CASEVRNTEAFF
CDR3 DNA: TGTGCCAGCGAGGTGCGGAACACTGAAGCTTTCTTT
D gene: -
clone size: -
J gene: TRBJ1-1
V gene: TRBV28

CDR3 protein: CAWKGPGHGANVLTF
CDR3 DNA: TGTGCCTGGAAAGGGCCAGGGCATGGGGCCAACGTCCTGACTTTC
D gene: -
clone size: -
J gene: TRBJ2-6
V gene: TRBV30

CDR3 protein: CASSLSSASGANVLTF
CDR3 DNA: TGCGCCAGCAGCTTGTCTAGCGCCTCTGGGGCCAACGTCCTGACTTTC
D gene: -
clone size: -
J gene: TRBJ2-6
V gene: TRBV5-1

CDR3 protein: CASSEWVGTEKETQYF
CDR3 DNA: TGCGCCAGCAGTGAGTGGGTGGGGACAGAGAAAGAGACCCAGTACTTC
D gene: TRBD1
clone size: -
J gene: TRBJ2-5
V gene: TRBV10-1

CDR3 protein: CSVEVRDRVDEKLFF
CDR3 DNA: TGCAGCGTTGAAGTCCGAGACAGGGTTGATGAAAAACTGTTTTTT
D gene: TRBD1
clone size: -
J gene: TRBJ1-4
V gene: TRBV29-1

CDR3 protein: CASSPVYVYGYTF
CDR3 DNA: TGTGCCAGCTCACCTGTTTATGTGTATGGCTACACCTTC
D gene: -
clone size: -
J gene: TRBJ1-2
V gene: TRBV5-8

CDR3 protein: CASSLSPGEQFF
CDR3 DNA: TGTGCCAGCAGCTTATCACCAGGAGAGCAGTTCTTC
D gene: -
clone size: once
J gene: TRBJ2-1
V gene: TRBV11-3

CDR3 protein: CASSYHRNTEAFF
CDR3 DNA: TGTGCCAGCAGTTATCACAGGAACACTGAAGCTTTCTTT
D gene: -
clone size: -
J gene: TRBJ1-1
V gene: TRBV6-6

CDR3 protein: CASSFHQGYEQYF
CDR3 DNA: TGTGCCAGCAGCTTTCACCAGGGTTACGAGCAGTACTTC
D gene: -
clone size: -
J gene: TRBJ2-7
V gene: TRBV11-1

CDR3 protein: CASSKEAQPGNIQYF
CDR3 DNA: TGTGCCAGCAGCAAAGAGGCACAGCCTGGGAACATTCAGTACTTC
D gene: -
clone size: -
J gene: TRBJ2-4
V gene: TRBV5-4

CDR3 protein: CASRLEQAGYTF
CDR3 DNA: TGTGCCAGTAGGCTGGAGCAAGCTGGCTACACCTTC
D gene: -
clone size: -
J gene: TRBJ1-2
V gene: TRBV19

CDR3 protein: CASSLNGGGNYGYTF
CDR3 DNA: TGCGCCAGCAGCTTGAACGGGGGCGGAAACTATGGCTACACCTTC
D gene: -
clone size: -
J gene: TRBJ1-2
V gene: TRBV5-1

CDR3 protein: CASSLGGVAATYNEQFF
CDR3 DNA: TGTGCCAGCAGCTTAGGGGGGGTAGCGGCAACCTACAATGAGCAGTTCTTC
D gene: -
clone size: -
J gene: TRBJ2-1
V gene: TRBV7-9

CDR3 protein: CASSLYGTGNYEQYF
CDR3 DNA: TGTGCCAGCTCACTGTACGGGACAGGGAATTACGAGCAGTACTTC
D gene: TRBD1
clone size: -
J gene: TRBJ2-7
V gene: TRBV18

CDR3 protein: CASSPQTSGATDTQYF
CDR3 DNA: TGCGCCAGCAGCCCACAGACTAGCGGGGCCACAGATACGCAGTATTTT
D gene: TRBD2
clone size: -
J gene: TRBJ2-3
V gene: TRBV5-1

CDR3 protein: CASRRVVYGYTF
CDR3 DNA: TGTGCCAGCAGAAGGGTCGTCTATGGCTACACCTTC
D gene: -
clone size: -
J gene: TRBJ1-2
V gene: TRBV28

CDR3 protein: CASSRRDSNYGYTF
CDR3 DNA: TGTGCCAGCAGCCGGCGGGACAGTAACTATGGCTACACCTTC
D gene: TRBD1
clone size: -
J gene: TRBJ1-2
V gene: TRBV14

CDR3 protein: CASSQEVSLNHYGYTF
CDR3 DNA: TGTGCCAGCAGCCAAGAGGTTAGCCTTAACCACTATGGCTACACCTTC
D gene: -
clone size: -
J gene: TRBJ1-2
V gene: TRBV4-2

CDR3 protein: CASSLQDLYEQYF
CDR3 DNA: TGTGCCAGCAGTTTACAGGACTTGTACGAGCAGTACTTC
D gene: -
clone size: -
J gene: TRBJ2-7
V gene: TRBV12-3/TRBV12-4

CDR3 protein: CASSLLGVREQYF
CDR3 DNA: TGTGCCAGCAGTTTATTGGGTGTGAGAGAGCAGTACTTC
D gene: -
clone size: -
J gene: TRBJ2-7
V gene: TRBV27

CDR3 protein: CASSYTDLYGYTF
CDR3 DNA: TGTGCCAGCAGTTACACGGACCTCTATGGCTACACCTTC
D gene: -
clone size: -
J gene: TRBJ1-2
V gene: TRBV28

CDR3 protein: CASSLVGRNYGYTF
CDR3 DNA: TGTGCCAGCAGCTTAGTAGGCAGAAACTATGGCTACACCTTC
D gene: -
clone size: -
J gene: TRBJ1-2
V gene: TRBV7-2

CDR3 protein: CASSFRVGEAFF
CDR3 DNA: TGTGCCAGCAGTTTCAGGGTGGGTGAAGCTTTCTTT
D gene: -
clone size: -
J gene: TRBJ1-1
V gene: TRBV27

CDR3 protein: CASSLYAGSIDEQFF
CDR3 DNA: TGTGCCAGCAGCTTATATGCCGGGAGTATCGATGAGCAGTTCTTC
D gene: -
clone size: -
J gene: TRBJ2-1
V gene: TRBV11-2

CDR3 protein: CASSQGQHNQPQHF
CDR3 DNA: TGTGCCAGCAGCCAGGGGCAGCACAATCAGCCCCAGCATTTT
D gene: -
clone size: once
J gene: TRBJ1-5
V gene: TRBV11-2

CDR3 protein: CASSFRSGNEQFF
CDR3 DNA: TGTGCCAGCAGTTTCAGGAGCGGGAATGAGCAGTTCTTC
D gene: -
clone size: -
J gene: TRBJ2-1
V gene: TRBV27

CDR3 protein: CASRMGLAGRDTQYF
CDR3 DNA: TGTGCCAGCAGGATGGGACTAGCGGGACGGGATACGCAGTATTTT
D gene: TRBD2
clone size: -
J gene: TRBJ2-3
V gene: TRBV11-2

CDR3 protein: CASSAGGRGEQFF
CDR3 DNA: TGTGCCAGCAGTGCGGGCGGGAGGGGTGAGCAGTTCTTC
D gene: TRBD2
clone size: -
J gene: TRBJ2-1
V gene: TRBV25-1

CDR3 protein: CASSLGGGRGYTQYF
CDR3 DNA: TGTGCCAGCAGCCTGGGCGGGGGGCGCGGATATACGCAGTATTTT
D gene: TRBD2
clone size: -
J gene: TRBJ2-3
V gene: TRBV28

CDR3 protein: CATSDFRGAQYNEQFF
CDR3 DNA: TGTGCCACCAGTGATTTTAGGGGGGCCCAATACAATGAGCAGTTCTTC
D gene: -
clone size: -
J gene: TRBJ2-1
V gene: TRBV24-1

CDR3 protein: CASNKGDTEAFF
CDR3 DNA: TGTGCCTCTAACAAGGGGGACACTGAAGCTTTCTTT
D gene: -
clone size: -
J gene: TRBJ1-1
V gene: TRBV10-3

CDR3 protein: CASSHLTPLAERKYNEQFF
CDR3 DNA: TGTGCCAGTAGTCACCTCACCCCTCTAGCGGAACGGAAGTACAATGAGCAGTTCTTC
D gene: TRBD2
clone size: -
J gene: TRBJ2-1
V gene: TRBV19

CDR3 protein: CATSDSAGATGELFF
CDR3 DNA: TGTGCCACCAGTGATTCTGCGGGAGCCACCGGGGAGCTGTTTTTT
D gene: TRBD2
clone size: -
J gene: TRBJ2-2
V gene: TRBV24-1

CDR3 protein: CASSQGTTYGYTF
CDR3 DNA: TGTGCCAGCAGCCAAGGGACTACCTATGGCTACACCTTC
D gene: -
clone size: -
J gene: TRBJ1-2
V gene: TRBV16

CDR3 protein: CASSLDLGGNQPQHF
CDR3 DNA: TGTGCCAGCAGCTTGGACCTCGGTGGCAATCAGCCCCAGCATTTT
D gene: -
clone size: -
J gene: TRBJ1-5
V gene: TRBV5-8

CDR3 protein: CARSLTPPGTGSCNTYEQYF
CDR3 DNA: TGTGCCAGAAGCCTGACCCCACCCGGGACAGGGTCCTGCAACACCTACGAGCAGTACTTC
D gene: TRBD1
clone size: -
J gene: TRBJ2-7
V gene: TRBV5-3

CDR3 protein: CAIKGQGDGQPQHF
CDR3 DNA: TGTGCCATCAAGGGACAGGGGGATGGTCAGCCCCAGCATTTT
D gene: TRBD1
clone size: -
J gene: TRBJ1-5
V gene: TRBV10-3

CDR3 protein: CASSKGEGYEQYF
CDR3 DNA: TGTGCCAGCTCCAAAGGGGAGGGCTACGAGCAGTACTTC
D gene: TRBD2
clone size: once
J gene: TRBJ2-7
V gene: TRBV6-4

CDR3 protein: CASSPGQYEQYF
CDR3 DNA: TGTGCCAGCAGCCCGGGGCAGTATGAGCAGTACTTC
D gene: -
clone size: -
J gene: TRBJ2-7
V gene: TRBV11-2

CDR3 protein: CARSLTSGAKNIQYF
CDR3 DNA: TGTGCCAGAAGCTTGACTAGCGGAGCCAAAAACATTCAGTACTTC
D gene: TRBD2
clone size: -
J gene: TRBJ2-4
V gene: TRBV5-3

CDR3 protein: CASSVVEADQTFYNEQFF
CDR3 DNA: TGTGCCAGCAGCGTTGTTGAAGCGGACCAGACTTTCTACAATGAGCAGTTCTTC
D gene: -
clone size: -
J gene: TRBJ2-1
V gene: TRBV9

CDR3 protein: CATSGGGVGQEVSYEQYF
CDR3 DNA: TGTGCCACCAGTGGAGGTGGGGTGGGACAGGAGGTCTCCTACGAGCAGTACTTC
D gene: TRBD1
clone size: -
J gene: TRBJ2-7
V gene: TRBV24-1

CDR3 protein: CASSPGTSQPGELFF
CDR3 DNA: TGTGCCAGCAGTCCCGGGACTAGTCAACCCGGGGAGCTGTTTTTT
D gene: TRBD2
clone size: -
J gene: TRBJ2-2
V gene: TRBV7-3

CDR3 protein: CASSVGPQEEQYF
CDR3 DNA: TGTGCCAGCAGCGTTGGGCCACAGGAAGAGCAGTACTTC
D gene: -
clone size: -
J gene: TRBJ2-7
V gene: TRBV7-2

CDR3 protein: CASSERYEETQYF
CDR3 DNA: TGTGCCAGCAGCGAAAGATACGAAGAGACCCAGTACTTC
D gene: -
clone size: once
J gene: TRBJ2-5
V gene: TRBV7-2